This T cell receptor beta chain was captured in a study of shared clonotypes between healthy human individuals. Across the study: For every donor, three CD4 naive, three CD4 memory, two CD8 naive and one CD8 memory plates were used.

Remarks on this clone: Its antigen is unidentified.

Study-wide points: Generally, estimated richness proved larger in naive subsets than it did in memory subsets.

Per sorted-subset replicate PCR, input was approximately 0.2 ug DNA, representing 30,000 to 35,000 T cell genomes. Per the study methods: ImmunoSEQ sequences covered only the junction and lacked quality scores; filtering therefore differed. Here immunoSEQ multiplex PCR was the method, and the copy in TCRdb shows in-frame clones only, minus some. V, J and clone size are those of that table, while D and trimming were read from the DNA. Among under 650,000 clones, almost 97% were seen once, and the ten largest hold roughly 0.06%. Germline loops: CDR1 SGHVS, CDR2 FNYEAQ. Trimming took 4 bases from V and 4 from J; bases not matched to a gene: 21. The CDR3 contains 21 residues.

This clonotype was sampled from a woman in her 30s in good health. Sequenced: naive CD4+ T cells sorted from blood. Subset denoted: CD45RA+ positively selected. The chain recombines TRBV7-6 with TRBJ2-1; 11 bases are shared with TRBD1. The chain's CDR3 is CASSSLANRDRGKIWYNEQFF. CDR3 bases: TGTGCCAGCAGCTCTCTTGCCAACCGGGACAGGGGGAAGATATGGTACAATGAGCAGTTCTTC.